This T cell receptor beta chain was sequenced in a study of blood T cell repertoires in COVID-19. Overall study: Italy, Spain and the United States were the sources of the convalescent and acute COVID-19 samples.

Across under 25 US areas, participants ranged in age from 18 to 89 years. The CDR3 has 16 residues. V was shortened by 0 bases and J by 4 bases, with 16 bases between the two germline ends. Germline assignment: CDR1 LGHNA and CDR2 YSLEER. Per the original methods: For nucleated cells, counts were estimated from reference gene primer amplification. Some clones are missing from TCRdb's copy, which holds only in-frame ones; the method was immunoSEQ multiplex PCR. V and J calls and clone size are those listed in that table; D and trimming were worked out from the DNA. The table shows under 200,000 clones, with approximately 79% occurring only once.

This clonotype originated in a woman aged 55-75 years with acute COVID-19. The V and J genes are TRBV4-3 and TRBJ2-7; possible D gene TRBD2, 5 bases. Sample: PBMCs or T cells enriched from blood (not recorded which). The CDR3 region is CASSQDSWRLSYEQYF. In nucleotides, the CDR3 is TGCGCCAGCAGCCAAGATTCATGGAGACTAAGTTACGAGCAGTACTTC.